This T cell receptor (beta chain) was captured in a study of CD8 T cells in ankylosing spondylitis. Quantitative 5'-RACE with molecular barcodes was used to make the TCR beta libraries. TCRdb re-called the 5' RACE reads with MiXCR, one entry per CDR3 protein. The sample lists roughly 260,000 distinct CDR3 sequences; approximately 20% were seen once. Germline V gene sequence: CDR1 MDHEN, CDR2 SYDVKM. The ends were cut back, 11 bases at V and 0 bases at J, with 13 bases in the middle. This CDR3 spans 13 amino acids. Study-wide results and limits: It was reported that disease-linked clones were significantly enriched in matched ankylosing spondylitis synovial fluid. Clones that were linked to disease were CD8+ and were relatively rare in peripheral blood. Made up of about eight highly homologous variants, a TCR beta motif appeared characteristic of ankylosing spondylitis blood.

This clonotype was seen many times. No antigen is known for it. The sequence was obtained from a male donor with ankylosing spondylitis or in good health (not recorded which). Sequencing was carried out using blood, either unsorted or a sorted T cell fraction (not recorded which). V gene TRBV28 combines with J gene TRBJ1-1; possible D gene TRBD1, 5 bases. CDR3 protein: CASRGRLNTEAFF. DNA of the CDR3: TGTGCCTCTCGGGGACGGTTGAACACTGAAGCTTTCTTT.